The 6 T cell receptor beta chains below were found in one sample sequenced in a study of Graves' ophthalmopathy and Graves' hyperthyroidism (dated by TCRdb to about 2018). TCRdb lists the instrument as Illumina HiSeq 2000. For repertoire sequencing, TCR beta CDR3 regions were amplified from RNA transcripts. HTBI primers and the Qiagen OneStep RT-PCR kit were used in a first-round RT-PCR, which was followed by a second-round multiplex PCR, size selection and purification. TCRdb redid the processing of the public reads, applying fastp at Q25 and MiXCR, and retained in-frame beta chains. Under each unique CDR3 protein, matching rows form one entry showing the most common genes and DNA. The sample table contains some 400,000 distinct CDR3 sequences; only one count was recorded for around 18% of them. The ten largest clones represent around 1.4% of the sample. Input material: peripheral blood. The receptors derive from a young woman with Graves' ophthalmopathy. Donor details come from another sample of the same person, matched by shared clones.

This clonotype was seen at least ten times. This sequence joins TRBV6-2 or TRBV6-3 and TRBJ2-7; TRBD1 matches 8 bases. The germline CDR1 and CDR2 sequences are MNHEY and SVGEGT. The CDR3 covers 19 residues. The V and J ends lost 0 bases and 4 bases, in that order; junction bases with no gene match: 17. This CDR3 is CASSYSSQGANQFGYEQYF. CDR3 DNA: TGTGCCAGCAGTTACTCGTCGCAGGGGGCGAACCAGTTCGGTTACGAGCAGTACTTC.

This clonotype was counted ten times or more. The CDR3 loop reads CASSFWDNYEQYF. The CDR3 DNA follows: TGTGCCAGCAGCTTCTGGGATAACTACGAGCAGTACTTC. The chain combines TRBV7-2 with TRBJ2-7; no clear D gene. This CDR3 contains 13 residues. Trimming cost V 3 bases and J 3 bases, with 9 bases left between them. Germline loops: CDR1 SGHTA, CDR2 FQGNSA.

This clonotype was found a few times. The rearrangement joins TRBV29-1 to TRBJ1-5; D is uncertain. CDR1 is SQVTM and CDR2 is ANQGSEA in the germline V gene. This CDR3 contains 13 residues. V was clipped by 4 bases and J by 0 bases, with 7 bases between them. The CDR3: CSVARGSNQPQHF. DNA of the CDR3: TGCAGCGTTGCGCGGGGTAGCAATCAGCCCCAGCATTTT. The full variable domain, its missing parts supplied by reference TRBV29-1 and TRBJ1-5, is SAVISQKPSRDICQRGTSLTIQCQVDSQVTMMFWYRQQPGQSLTLIATANQGSEATYESGFVIDKFPISRPNLTFSTLTVSNMSPEDSSIYLCSVARGSNQPQHFGDGTRLSIL.

This clonotype was found many times. The chain carries TRBV28 and TRBJ1-1, with a weak D call TRBD1 (6 bases). CDR3 length equals 12 residues. Trimming left V 11 bases short and J 5 bases short, with 15 bases between. CDR1 and CDR2 (germline): MDHEN, SYDVKM. CDR3 loop: CAGRQGKTEAFF. The CDR3 region has the DNA TGTGCCGGGAGGCAGGGGAAAACTGAAGCTTTCTTT.

The rearrangement uses TRBV20-1 and TRBJ2-7, with a possible D match to TRBD2 (6 bases). V was shortened by 6 bases and J by 7 bases, with 22 bases between the two germline ends. Germline V CDR1 and CDR2: DFQATT, SNEGSKA (reference sequence). The CDR3 runs to 14 residues. CDR3 sequence (DNA): TGCAGTGCCCATGGTGGACTCTCAGGAGGGGAGCAGTACTTC. Translation: CSAHGGLSGGEQYF.

This clonotype was seen repeatedly, ten times or more. It may be a read error: a sequence one base away is much more abundant. CDR3 sequence reads: CSGDDREPATEAFF. The DNA for the CDR3 is TGCAGCGGTGACGACAGGGAACCTGCCACTGAAGCTTTCTTT. The J gene is TRBJ1-1, the V gene TRBV29-1, with 7 bases lining up with TRBD1. This CDR3 comprises 14 residues. The V and J ends lost 7 bases and 4 bases, in that order; junction bases with no gene match: 12. CDR1 is SQVTM and CDR2 is ANQGSEA in the germline V gene. Full variable domain (rest looked up from reference TRBV29-1 and TRBJ1-1): SAVISQKPSRDICQRGTSLTIQCQVDSQVTMMFWYRQQPGQSLTLIATANQGSEATYESGFVIDKFPISRPNLTFSTLTVSNMSPEDSSIYLCSGDDREPATEAFFGQGTRLTVV.